This T cell receptor beta chain was retrieved from a study of identical twins. General study findings and limits: Beta clonotypes that were abundant in cord blood contained fewer insertions, a pattern absent from memory repertoires.

Each CDR3 protein is one row after TCRdb ran MiXCR on the 5' RACE reads. Of fewer than 900,000 distinct CDR3 sequences listed, about 20% are singletons. A note on this clonotype: Its antigen is undetermined.

Trimming removed 1 base from V and 16 bases from J; junction bases left unmatched: 8. The CDR3 has 12 residues. Germline values: CDR1 SGHDT, CDR2 YYEEEE. These same records also appear under a second study, on T cells expressing NK-cell markers. That report adds: Each of six donors carried dominant NKG2C+ clonotypes accounting for roughly 1.0-7.5% of CD8+ T cells.

The chain carries TRBV5-6 and TRBJ2-1, with 7 bases matching TRBD2. This clonotype was sampled from a woman between 18 and 29 years old in good health. Material for sequencing was PBMCs. CDR3 protein: CASSLRPAGVFF. DNA for the CDR3: TGTGCCAGCAGCTTGCGGCCGGCGGGAGTATTCTTC.